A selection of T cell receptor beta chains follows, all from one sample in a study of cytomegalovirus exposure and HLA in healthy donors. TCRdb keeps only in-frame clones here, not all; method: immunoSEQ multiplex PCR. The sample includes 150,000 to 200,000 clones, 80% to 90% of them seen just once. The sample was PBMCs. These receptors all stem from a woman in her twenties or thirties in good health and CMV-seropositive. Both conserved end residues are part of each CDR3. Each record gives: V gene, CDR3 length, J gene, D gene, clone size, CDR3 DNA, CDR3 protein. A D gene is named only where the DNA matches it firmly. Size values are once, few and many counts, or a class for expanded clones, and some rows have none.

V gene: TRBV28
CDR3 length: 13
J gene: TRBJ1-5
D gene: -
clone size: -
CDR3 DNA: TGTGCCAGCAGTTCGTTTAGCAATCAGCCCCAGCATTTT
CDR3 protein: CASSSFSNQPQHF

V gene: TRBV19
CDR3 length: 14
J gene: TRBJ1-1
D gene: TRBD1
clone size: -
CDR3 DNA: TGTGCCAGTAGCCGGACAGGGCGGAACACTGAAGCTTTCTTT
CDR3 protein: CASSRTGRNTEAFF

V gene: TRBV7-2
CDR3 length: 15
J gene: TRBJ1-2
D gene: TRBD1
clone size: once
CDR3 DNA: TGTGCCAGCCGCATTCCGGGACAGGGCAACTATGGCTACACCTTC
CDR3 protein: CASRIPGQGNYGYTF

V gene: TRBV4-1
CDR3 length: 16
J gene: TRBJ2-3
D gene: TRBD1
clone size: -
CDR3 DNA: TGCGCCAGCAGCCAAGAAACAGGGGTACACACAGATACGCAGTATTTT
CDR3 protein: CASSQETGVHTDTQYF

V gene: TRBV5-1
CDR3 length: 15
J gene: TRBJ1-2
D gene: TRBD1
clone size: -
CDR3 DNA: TGCGCCAGCAGCTTGGCCGGAGGGGGCGTATATGGCTACACCTTC
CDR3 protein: CASSLAGGGVYGYTF

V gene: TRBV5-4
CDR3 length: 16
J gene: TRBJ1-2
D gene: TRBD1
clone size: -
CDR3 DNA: TGTGCCAGCAGCTCTCCGGGACAGGGGGGTGGCTATGGCTACACCTTC
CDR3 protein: CASSSPGQGGGYGYTF

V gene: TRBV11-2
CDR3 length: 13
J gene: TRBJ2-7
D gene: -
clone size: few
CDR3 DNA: TGTGCCAGCAGCTTAGTATGGGACTACGAGCAGTACTTC
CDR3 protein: CASSLVWDYEQYF

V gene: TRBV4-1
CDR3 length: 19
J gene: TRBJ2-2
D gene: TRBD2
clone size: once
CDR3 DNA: TGCGCCAGCAGCCACCCAACGGGACTAGCGGGGGGGAACACCGGGGAGCTGTTTTTT
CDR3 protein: CASSHPTGLAGGNTGELFF

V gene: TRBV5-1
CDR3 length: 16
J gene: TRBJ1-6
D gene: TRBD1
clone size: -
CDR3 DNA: TGCGCCAGCAGCTTGGTAACCGGGACAGGAAATTCACCCCTCCACTTT
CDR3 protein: CASSLVTGTGNSPLHF

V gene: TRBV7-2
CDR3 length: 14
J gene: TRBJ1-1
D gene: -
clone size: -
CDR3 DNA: TGTGCCAGCAGCTTACTTGGCATGAACACTGAAGCTTTCTTT
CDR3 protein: CASSLLGMNTEAFF

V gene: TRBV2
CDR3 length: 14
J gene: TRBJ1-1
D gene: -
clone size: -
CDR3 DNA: TGTGCCAGCAGTGAGTATGGTCCCGGGACTGAAGCTTTCTTT
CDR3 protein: CASSEYGPGTEAFF

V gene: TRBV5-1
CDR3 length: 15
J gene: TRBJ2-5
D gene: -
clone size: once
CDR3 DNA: TGCGCCAGCAGCTTGGCCGGGTCGGGGGAAGAGACCCAGTACTTC
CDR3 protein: CASSLAGSGEETQYF